The text below deals with one T cell receptor beta chain. This record belongs to a study of shared clonotypes between healthy human individuals. V lost 3 bases, J lost 5 bases, and 14 bases lay in between. The CDR3 is made up of 14 amino acids. Germline V gene lookup returns CDR1 MNHEY and CDR2 SMNVEV (reference sequence). Data came from immunoSEQ multiplex PCR; TCRdb stores just in-frame clones and leaves some out. The sample includes roughly 2 million clones, approximately 94% of them seen just once. The V call is TRBV27, the J call TRBJ2-7, with D possibly being TRBD1 (6 bases). This sequence originates from a man between 18 and 29 years old in good health. Input material: naive CD4+ T cells sorted from blood. Subset reported: CD45RA+ positively selected. CDR3 in amino acids: CASSFLQGNDEQYF. The CDR3 coding sequence is TGTGCCAGCAGTTTCCTGCAGGGGAACGACGAGCAGTACTTC.